This T cell receptor (beta chain) was recovered during a study of control samples from healthy donors and cancer patients. Sequenced by immunoSEQ multiplex PCR; TCRdb stores in-frame clones only, minus some. The sample holds about 22,000 clones, around 83% seen once. The CDR3 totals 17 residues. The trim removed 5 bases at V and 5 bases at J, leaving 13 bases unmatched. Per germline, CDR1 SEHNR and CDR2 FQNEAQ (reference sequence). This TCR derives from a man aged 55 to 70 with head and neck cancer. The sample taken for sequencing was PBMCs. The J gene is TRBJ1-5, the V gene TRBV7-9, with 9 bases aligning to TRBD1. The CDR3 spells CASSRNEGQGLDQPQHF. CDR3 nucleotides: TGTGCCAGCAGCCGGAATGAGGGACAGGGTTTAGATCAGCCCCAGCATTTT.